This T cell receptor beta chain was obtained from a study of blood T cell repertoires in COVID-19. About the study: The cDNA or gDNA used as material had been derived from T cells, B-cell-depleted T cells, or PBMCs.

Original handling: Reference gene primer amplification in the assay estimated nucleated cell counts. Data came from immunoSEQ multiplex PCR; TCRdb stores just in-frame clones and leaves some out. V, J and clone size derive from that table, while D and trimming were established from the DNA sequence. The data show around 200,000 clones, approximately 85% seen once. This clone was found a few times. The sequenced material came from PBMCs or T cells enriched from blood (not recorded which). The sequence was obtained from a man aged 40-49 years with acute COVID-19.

DNA for the CDR3: TGTGCCTGGAGTCACAGCGGTCCAGAGACCCAGTACTTC. Translated: CAWSHSGPETQYF. The rearrangement links TRBV30 to TRBJ2-5; D is perhaps TRBD2 (5 bases). The V end was cut by 2 bases, the J end by 4 bases, with 11 bases between. This CDR3 is built from 13 residues. The germline V gene encodes CDR1 GTSNPN and CDR2 SVGIG (reference sequence).